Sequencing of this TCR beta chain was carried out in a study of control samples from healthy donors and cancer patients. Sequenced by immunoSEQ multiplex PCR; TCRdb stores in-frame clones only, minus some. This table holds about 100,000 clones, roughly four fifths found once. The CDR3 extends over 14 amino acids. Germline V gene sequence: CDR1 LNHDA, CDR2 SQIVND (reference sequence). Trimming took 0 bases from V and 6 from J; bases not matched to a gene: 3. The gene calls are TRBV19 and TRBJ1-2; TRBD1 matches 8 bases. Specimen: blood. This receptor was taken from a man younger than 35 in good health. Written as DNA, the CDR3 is TGTGCCAGTAGTATAGATCTACAGGGGGATGGCTACACCTTC. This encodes CASSIDLQGDGYTF.